The 17 T cell receptor beta chains reported below all come from one sample, sequenced in a study of control samples from healthy donors and cancer patients. Produced via immunoSEQ multiplex PCR; TCRdb's table is partial and in-frame only. The sample has some 200,000 clones; just under 95% are singletons. What was sequenced was blood. These receptors came from a man aged 50 to 59 in good health.

This chain links TRBV7-9 with TRBJ2-5; a weak D match, TRBD2 (6 bases). Germline V gene data show CDR1 as SEHNR and CDR2 as FQNEAQ (reference sequence). With 4 bases removed from V and 3 bases from J, the gap between germline ends came to 9 bases. This CDR3 is 13 amino acids long. The CDR3 protein is CASSSSGEETQYF. CDR3 coding DNA: TGTGCCAGCAGCTCATCGGGGGAAGAGACCCAGTACTTC.

The chain carries TRBV2 and TRBJ2-7; tentatively, D is TRBD1 or TRBD2 (5 bases each). The CDR3 has 14 amino acids. CDR1 is SNHLY, CDR2 FYNNEI, per germline. V was trimmed by 7 bases and J by 0 bases, leaving 13 bases between them. CDR3 nucleotides: TGTGCCAGCAAAGGGCAGGGAGCCTCCTACGAGCAGTACGTC. Its translation: CASKGQGASYEQYV.

V is TRBV5-1 and J is TRBJ1-1; the D is unclear. V lost 0 bases and J 2 bases, leaving 14 bases between the germline ends. The CDR3 sequence is 16 residues long. From germline, CDR1 is SGHRS and CDR2 YFSETQ. Written as DNA, the CDR3 is TGCGCCAGCAGCTTGGAGGCTCATTACAGTAACACTGAAGCTTTCTTT. Its protein product is CASSLEAHYSNTEAFF.

J is TRBJ1-6 and V is TRBV28, with D uncertain. V dropped 2 bases and J dropped 14 bases, with 13 bases sitting between them. Germline V gene data show CDR1 as MDHEN and CDR2 as SYDVKM. This CDR3 is built from 13 residues. DNA of the CDR3: TGTGCCAGCAGTTTACTTGGTTCAGCGACCCTCCACTTT. Its protein is CASSLLGSATLHF.

This sequence joins TRBV28 and TRBJ2-7, with D possibly being TRBD1 (6 bases). The V end lost 7 bases, the J end lost 2 bases, and 24 bases lay between the germline ends. CDR3 length: 17 residues. Germline loops: CDR1 MDHEN, CDR2 SYDVKM. CDR3 sequence reads: CASTRSFILGTTYEQYV. CDR3 DNA sequence: TGTGCCAGCACGCGAAGTTTTATTCTCGGGACAACCTACGAGCAGTACGTC.

V is TRBV12-3 or TRBV12-4 and J is TRBJ1-4; D is unresolved. V was trimmed by 3 bases and J by 6 bases, leaving 8 bases between them. The CDR3 totals 13 residues. Written as DNA, the CDR3 is TGTGCCAGCAGTTTGGCGACTTATGAAAAACTGTTTTTT. Translation: CASSLATYEKLFF.

This rearrangement joins TRBV7-9 to TRBJ2-1; a weak D match, TRBD2 (5 bases). Deletions cut 2 bases from V and 0 bases from J, with 8 bases between. This CDR3 contains 15 residues. Germline V gene data show CDR1 as SEHNR and CDR2 as FQNEAQ (reference sequence). CDR3 protein: CASSLHGGSYNEQFF. The DNA of the CDR3 is TGTGCCAGCAGCTTACACGGAGGCTCCTACAATGAGCAGTTCTTC.

This rearrangement joins TRBV4-1 to TRBJ1-4, with 11 positions matching TRBD1. Losses at the gene ends were 4 bases for V and 7 bases for J; bases not matched to a gene: 11. The V gene's germline CDR1 is MGHRA and CDR2 YSYEKL. There are 17 residues in the CDR3. DNA for the CDR3: TGCGCCAGCAGCCTCGGACAGGGGGCCAGGGTAGGTGAAAAACTGTTTTTT. Translated, it gives CASSLGQGARVGEKLFF.

V gene TRBV6-5 combines with J gene TRBJ2-2; D might be TRBD1 or TRBD2, each matching 6 bases. The germline V gene encodes CDR1 MNHEY and CDR2 SVGAGI. V was pared by 6 bases and J by 2 bases, with 13 bases between. The CDR3 sequence is 15 residues long. Here the CDR3 reads CASSRGTTNTGELFF. For the CDR3, the DNA is TGTGCCAGCAGCCGCGGGACAACTAACACCGGGGAGCTGTTTTTT.

The V call is TRBV18, the J call TRBJ1-6; D not resolved. Trimming removed 4 bases from V and 7 bases from J, with 11 bases in between. This CDR3 is built from 14 residues. The germline V gene encodes CDR1 KGHSH and CDR2 LQKENI. The CDR3 loop reads CASSRDARNSPLHF. CDR3 in DNA: TGTGCCAGCTCACGCGACGCCCGAAATTCACCCCTCCACTTT.

This chain links TRBV6-5 with TRBJ1-1; possible D gene TRBD1, 6 bases. The V gene's germline CDR1 is MNHEY and CDR2 SVGAGI. The CDR3 extends over 14 amino acids. Deletions cut 7 bases from V and 5 bases from J, with 17 bases between. CDR3 protein: CASKETGPGTEAFF. CDR3 coding DNA: TGTGCCAGCAAGGAGACAGGCCCCGGGACTGAAGCTTTCTTT.

This clone appeared once. V is TRBV5-1 and J is TRBJ1-5; D uncertain. CDR3 size: 13 residues. V lost 3 bases and J 5 bases, leaving 9 bases between the germline ends. Germline loops: CDR1 SGHRS, CDR2 YFSETQ. The CDR3 nucleotides read TGCGCCAGCAGCTACGACCGAGATCAGCCCCAGCATTTT. As protein: CASSYDRDQPQHF. Complete variable domain (other parts from reference TRBV5-1 and TRBJ1-5): KAGVTQTPRYLIKTRGQQVTLSCSPISGHRSVSWYQQTPGQGLQFLFEYFSETQRNKGNFPGRFSGRQFSNSRSEMNVSTLELGDSALYLCASSYDRDQPQHFGDGTRLSIL.

The rearrangement links TRBV7-9 to TRBJ2-7, with 10 bases identical to TRBD2. The length of the CDR3 is 14 residues. CDR1 is SEHNR, CDR2 FQNEAQ, per germline (reference sequence). The trim removed 2 bases at V and 5 bases at J, leaving 3 bases unmatched. The CDR3 loop reads CASSLLAGVNEQYF. The CDR3 DNA sequence: TGTGCCAGCAGCTTACTAGCGGGGGTTAACGAGCAGTACTTC.

This clone was recorded a few times. The V gene is TRBV10-1, the J gene TRBJ2-1; TRBD2 matches 7 bases. The CDR3 sequence is 17 residues long. The V gene end was trimmed by 0 bases and the J gene end by 5 bases; junction bases not matched to a gene: 10. Germline CDR1 WNHNN, CDR2 SYGVQD (reference sequence). CDR3 nucleotides: TGCGCCAGCAGTGAGTCATTCCGGGGGGTAGTGGACAATGAGCAGTTCTTC. Encoded protein: CASSESFRGVVDNEQFF.

The chain employs TRBV15 and TRBJ2-1, with D possibly being TRBD1 (6 bases). This CDR3 is built from 15 residues. V lost 0 bases and J 4 bases, leaving 10 bases between the germline ends. The germline V gene has CDR1 LNHNV and CDR2 YYDKDF (reference sequence). CDR3 coding DNA: TGTGCCACCAGCAGAGATGGGACAAATTACAATGAGCAGTTCTTC. Encoded protein: CATSRDGTNYNEQFF. The variable domain in full, completed from reference TRBV15 and TRBJ2-1, reads DAMVIQNPRYQVTQFGKPVTLSCSQTLNHNVMYWYQQKSSQAPKLLFHYYDKDFNNEADTPDNFQSRRPNTSFCFLDIRSPGLGDTAMYLCATSRDGTNYNEQFFGPGTRLTVL.

Note on this clone: Other nucleotide sequences in the sample specify the same CDR3. The CDR3: CASSDNSYNEQFF. Here the CDR3 DNA reads TGTGCCAGCAGTGATAACTCCTACAATGAGCAGTTCTTC. The chain links TRBV6-4 to TRBJ2-1; D uncertain. V was trimmed by 3 bases and J by 0 bases, leaving 3 bases between them. CDR3 length equals 13 residues. Germline V lookup: CDR1 MRHNA, CDR2 SNTAGT.

This sequence joins TRBV7-2 and TRBJ2-1, with D possibly TRBD2 on 7 matching bases. This CDR3 comprises 16 residues. The germline V and J ends were trimmed by 4 bases and 2 bases, with 15 bases remaining between them. Germline V gives CDR1 SGHTA, CDR2 FQGNSA. CDR3 amino acids: CASSSREGGPYNEQFF. In DNA, the CDR3 is TGTGCCAGCAGCTCCCGAGAGGGGGGGCCCTACAATGAGCAGTTCTTC.